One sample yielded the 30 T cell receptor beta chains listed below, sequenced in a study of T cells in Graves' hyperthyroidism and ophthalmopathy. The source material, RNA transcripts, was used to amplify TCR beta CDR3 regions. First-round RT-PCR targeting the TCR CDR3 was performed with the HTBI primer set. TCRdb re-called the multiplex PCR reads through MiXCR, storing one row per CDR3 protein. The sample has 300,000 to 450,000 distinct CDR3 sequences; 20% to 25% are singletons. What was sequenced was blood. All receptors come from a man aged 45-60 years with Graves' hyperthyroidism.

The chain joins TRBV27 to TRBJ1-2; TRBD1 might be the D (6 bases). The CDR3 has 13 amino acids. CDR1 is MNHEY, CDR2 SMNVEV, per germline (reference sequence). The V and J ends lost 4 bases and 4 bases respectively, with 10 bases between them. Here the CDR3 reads CASSYREGYGYTF. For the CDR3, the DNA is TGTGCCAGCAGTTACAGGGAGGGCTATGGCTACACCTTC.

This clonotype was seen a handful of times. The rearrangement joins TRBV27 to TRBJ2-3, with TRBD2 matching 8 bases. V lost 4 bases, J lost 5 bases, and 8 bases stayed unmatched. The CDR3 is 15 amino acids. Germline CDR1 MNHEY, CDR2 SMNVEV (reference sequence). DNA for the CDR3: TGTGCCAGCAGTTCATCCGGGACTAGAAGAGATACGCAGTATTTT. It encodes CASSSSGTRRDTQYF.

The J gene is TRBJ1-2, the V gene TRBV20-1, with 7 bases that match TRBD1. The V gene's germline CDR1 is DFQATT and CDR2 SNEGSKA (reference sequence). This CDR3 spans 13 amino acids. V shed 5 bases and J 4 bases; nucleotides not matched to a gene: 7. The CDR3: CSALDRLAYGYTF. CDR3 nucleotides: TGCAGTGCTTTGGACAGGTTAGCCTATGGCTACACCTTC.

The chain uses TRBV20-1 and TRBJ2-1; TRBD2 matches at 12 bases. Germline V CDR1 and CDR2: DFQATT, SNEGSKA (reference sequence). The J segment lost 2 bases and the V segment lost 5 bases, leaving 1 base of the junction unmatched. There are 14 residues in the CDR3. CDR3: CSAWTSGTYNEQFF. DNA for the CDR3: TGCAGTGCTTGGACTAGCGGGACCTACAATGAGCAGTTCTTC.

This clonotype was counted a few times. The CDR3 nucleotides read TGTGCCAGTAGTTCCTTGGGCCAGCTACCGGGCAAAAACATTCAGTACTTC. Amino acids: CASSSLGQLPGKNIQYF. The chain has TRBV19 and TRBJ2-4; no clear D gene. Trimming took 5 bases from V and 3 from J, leaving 20 bases between them. Germline lookup yields CDR1 LNHDA and CDR2 SQIVND (reference sequence). The CDR3 covers 17 residues.

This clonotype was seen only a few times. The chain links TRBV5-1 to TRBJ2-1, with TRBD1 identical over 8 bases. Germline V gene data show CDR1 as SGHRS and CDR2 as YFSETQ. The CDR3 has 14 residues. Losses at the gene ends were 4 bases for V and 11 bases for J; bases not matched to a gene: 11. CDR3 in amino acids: CASSPSLDRVKQFF. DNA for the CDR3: TGCGCCAGCAGCCCAAGCCTGGACAGGGTTAAGCAGTTCTTC.

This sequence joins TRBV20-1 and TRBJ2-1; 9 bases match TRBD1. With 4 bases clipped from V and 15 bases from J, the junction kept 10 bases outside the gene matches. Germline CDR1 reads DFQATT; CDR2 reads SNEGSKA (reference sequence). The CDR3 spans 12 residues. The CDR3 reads CSATSPRTGAFF. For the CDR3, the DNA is TGCAGTGCTACCAGCCCCAGGACAGGGGCGTTCTTC.

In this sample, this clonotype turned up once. CDR3 DNA: TGTGCCAGCAGTTTAAGGGGAGAGGCTTTCAATCAGCCCCAGCATTTT. The encoded protein is CASSLRGEAFNQPQHF. The genes are TRBV28 and TRBJ1-5, with a tentative D call TRBD1 (5 bases). V lost 2 bases, J lost 3 bases, and 14 bases lay in between. This CDR3 is built from 16 residues. Germline V gene data show CDR1 as MDHEN and CDR2 as SYDVKM. The entire variable domain, with the rest obtained from reference TRBV28 and TRBJ1-5, is as follows: DVKVTQSSRYLVKRTGEKVFLECVQDMDHENMFWYRQDPGLGLRLIYFSYDVKMKEKGDIPEGYSVSREKKERFSLILESASTNQTSMYLCASSLRGEAFNQPQHFGDGTRLSIL.

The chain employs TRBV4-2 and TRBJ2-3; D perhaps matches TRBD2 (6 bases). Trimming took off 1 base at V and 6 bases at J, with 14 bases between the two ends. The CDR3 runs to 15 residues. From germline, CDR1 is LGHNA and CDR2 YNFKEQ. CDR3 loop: CASSQVSGVGDTQYF. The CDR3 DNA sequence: TGTGCCAGCAGCCAAGTGTCGGGAGTCGGGGATACGCAGTATTTT.

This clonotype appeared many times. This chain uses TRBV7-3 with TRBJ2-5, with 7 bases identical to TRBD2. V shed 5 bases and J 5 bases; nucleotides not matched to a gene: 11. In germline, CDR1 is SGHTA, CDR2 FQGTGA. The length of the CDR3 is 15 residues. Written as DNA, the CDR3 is TGTGCCAGCAGCCCTGGACTAGGTTCAGGGGAGACCCAGTACTTC. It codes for CASSPGLGSGETQYF.

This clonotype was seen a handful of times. This CDR3 is CSVKDGTESSYEQYF. The CDR3 coding sequence is TGCAGCGTGAAGGATGGGACAGAGAGCTCCTACGAGCAGTACTTC. The chain combines TRBV29-1 with TRBJ2-7, with TRBD1 identical over 7 bases. CDR1 is SQVTM and CDR2 is ANQGSEA in the germline V gene. V was clipped by 6 bases and J by 0 bases; unmatched bases: 11. The length of the CDR3 is 15 residues.

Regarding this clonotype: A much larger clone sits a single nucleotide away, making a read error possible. The CDR3 is CASSFAGFDQAQHF. The CDR3 DNA is TGTGCCAGCAGTTTCGCAGGGTTCGATCAGGCCCAGCATTTT. V and J are TRBV28 and TRBJ1-5; TRBD1 is a possible D gene (5 bases). The germline gives CDR1 MDHEN, CDR2 SYDVKM. The CDR3 runs 14 residues.

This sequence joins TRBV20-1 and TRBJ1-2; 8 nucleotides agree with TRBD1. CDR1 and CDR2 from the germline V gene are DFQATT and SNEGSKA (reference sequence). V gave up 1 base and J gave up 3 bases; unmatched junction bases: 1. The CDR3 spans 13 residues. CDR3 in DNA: TGCAGTGCTAGAGCGGACAGGGACTATGGCTACACCTTC. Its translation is CSARADRDYGYTF.

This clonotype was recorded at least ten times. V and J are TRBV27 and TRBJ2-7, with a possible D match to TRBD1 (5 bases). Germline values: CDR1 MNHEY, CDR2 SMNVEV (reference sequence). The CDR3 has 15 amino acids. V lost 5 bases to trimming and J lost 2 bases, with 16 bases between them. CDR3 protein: CASSLRFRGPYEQYF. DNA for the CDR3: TGTGCCAGCAGTCTTAGATTTAGGGGTCCCTACGAGCAGTACTTC.

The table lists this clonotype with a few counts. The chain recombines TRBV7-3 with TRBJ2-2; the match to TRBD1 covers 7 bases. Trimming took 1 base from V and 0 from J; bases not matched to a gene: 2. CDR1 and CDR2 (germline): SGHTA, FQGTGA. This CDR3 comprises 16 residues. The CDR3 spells CASSLIGGTNTGELFF. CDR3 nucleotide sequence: TGTGCCAGCAGCTTAATAGGGGGCACGAACACCGGGGAGCTGTTTTTT.

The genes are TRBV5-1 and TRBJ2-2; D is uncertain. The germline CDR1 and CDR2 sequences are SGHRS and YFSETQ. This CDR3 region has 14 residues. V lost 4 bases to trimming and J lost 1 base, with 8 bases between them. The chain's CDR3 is CASSVSLNTGELFF. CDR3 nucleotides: TGCGCCAGCAGCGTGAGTTTGAACACCGGGGAGCTGTTTTTT.

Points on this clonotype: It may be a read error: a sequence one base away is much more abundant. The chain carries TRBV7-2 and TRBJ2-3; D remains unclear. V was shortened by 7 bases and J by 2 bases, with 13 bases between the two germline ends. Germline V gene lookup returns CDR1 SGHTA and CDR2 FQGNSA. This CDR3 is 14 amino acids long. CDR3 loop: CASIPRGPTDTQYF. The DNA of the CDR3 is TGTGCCAGCATCCCTCGAGGACCCACAGATACGCAGTATTTT.

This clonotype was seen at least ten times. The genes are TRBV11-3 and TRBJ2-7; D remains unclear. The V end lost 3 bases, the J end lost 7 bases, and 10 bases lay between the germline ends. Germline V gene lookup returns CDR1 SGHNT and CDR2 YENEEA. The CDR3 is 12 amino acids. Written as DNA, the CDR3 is TGTGCCAGCAGCTTGGGTCTAAGGGAGCAGTACTTC. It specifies CASSLGLREQYF. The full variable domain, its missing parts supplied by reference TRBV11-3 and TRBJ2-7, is EAGVVQSPRYKIIEKKQPVAFWCNPISGHNTLYWYLQNLGQGPELLIRYENEEAVDDSQLPKDRFSAERLKGVDSTLKIQPAELGDSAVYLCASSLGLREQYFGPGTRLTVT.

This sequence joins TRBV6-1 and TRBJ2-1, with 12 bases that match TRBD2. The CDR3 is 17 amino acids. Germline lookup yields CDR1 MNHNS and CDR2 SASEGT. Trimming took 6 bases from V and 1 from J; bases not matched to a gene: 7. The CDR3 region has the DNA TGTGCCAGCAGCCTAGCGGGAGGGCTAGAGTCCTACAATGAGCAGTTCTTC. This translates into CASSLAGGLESYNEQFF.

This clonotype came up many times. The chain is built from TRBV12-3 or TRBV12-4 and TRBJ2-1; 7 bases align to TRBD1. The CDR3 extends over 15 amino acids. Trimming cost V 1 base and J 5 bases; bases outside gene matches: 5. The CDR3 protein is CASSLGETGHNEQFF. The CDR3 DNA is TGTGCCAGCAGTTTAGGGGAGACAGGGCACAATGAGCAGTTCTTC.

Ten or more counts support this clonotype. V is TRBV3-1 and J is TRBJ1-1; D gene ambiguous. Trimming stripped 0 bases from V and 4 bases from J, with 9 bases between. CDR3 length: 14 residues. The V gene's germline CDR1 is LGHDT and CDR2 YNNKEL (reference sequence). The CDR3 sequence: CASSQDRRLTEAFF. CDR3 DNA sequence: TGTGCCAGCAGCCAAGACAGGCGGCTCACTGAAGCTTTCTTT.

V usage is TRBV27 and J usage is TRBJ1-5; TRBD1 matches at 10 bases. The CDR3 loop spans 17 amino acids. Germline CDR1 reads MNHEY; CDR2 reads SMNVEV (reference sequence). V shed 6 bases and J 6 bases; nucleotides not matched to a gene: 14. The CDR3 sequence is CASSQTPGQGFAQPQHF. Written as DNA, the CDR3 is TGTGCCAGCAGCCAAACTCCGGGACAGGGGTTCGCTCAGCCCCAGCATTTT.

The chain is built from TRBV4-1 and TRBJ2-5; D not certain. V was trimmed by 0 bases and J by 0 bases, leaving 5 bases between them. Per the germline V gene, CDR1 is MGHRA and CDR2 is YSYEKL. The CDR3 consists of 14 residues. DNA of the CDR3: TGCGCCAGCAGCCAAGAGCCAGACCAAGAGACCCAGTACTTC. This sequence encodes CASSQEPDQETQYF.

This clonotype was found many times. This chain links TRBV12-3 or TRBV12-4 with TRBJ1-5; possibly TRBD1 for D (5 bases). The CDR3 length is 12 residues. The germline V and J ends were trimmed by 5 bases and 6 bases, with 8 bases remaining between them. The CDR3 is CASSQRGQPQHF. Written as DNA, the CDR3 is TGTGCCAGCAGTCAAAGGGGTCAGCCCCAGCATTTT.

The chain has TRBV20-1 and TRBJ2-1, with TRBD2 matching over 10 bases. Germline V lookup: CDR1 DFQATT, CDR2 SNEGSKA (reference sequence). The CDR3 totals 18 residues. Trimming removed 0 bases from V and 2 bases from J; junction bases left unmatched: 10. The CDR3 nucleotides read TGCAGTGCTAGAGACAACCATAGCGGGAGGAGCGCCTACAATGAGCAGTTCTTC. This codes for CSARDNHSGRSAYNEQFF.

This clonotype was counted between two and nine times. DNA for the CDR3: TGTGCCAGTACCCTCTGGGGGGCCGCCTCTGAAGCTTTCTTT. Translated: CASTLWGAASEAFF. The chain couples TRBV19 to TRBJ1-1, with a possible D match to TRBD1 (6 bases). The CDR3 is 14 amino acids. Trimming removed 7 bases at V and 6 bases at J, with 18 bases between. The V gene's germline CDR1 is LNHDA and CDR2 SQIVND (reference sequence).

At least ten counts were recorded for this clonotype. In nucleotides, the CDR3 is TGTGCCAGCTCACCGGACGGTCCCAATGAGCAGTTCTTC. Its protein product is CASSPDGPNEQFF. The gene calls are TRBV18 and TRBJ2-1; D unresolved. CDR3 size: 13 residues. Germline V CDR1 and CDR2: KGHSH, LQKENI. Trimming shortened V by 3 bases and J by 6 bases, and 9 bases separated the two germline ends.

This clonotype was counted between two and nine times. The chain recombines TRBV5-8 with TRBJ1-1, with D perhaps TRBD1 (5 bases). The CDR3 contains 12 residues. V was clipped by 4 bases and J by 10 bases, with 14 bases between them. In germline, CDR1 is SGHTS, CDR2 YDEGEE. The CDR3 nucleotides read TGTGCCAGCAGCCCCGGGACCGGTATAGCTTTCTTT. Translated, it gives CASSPGTGIAFF.

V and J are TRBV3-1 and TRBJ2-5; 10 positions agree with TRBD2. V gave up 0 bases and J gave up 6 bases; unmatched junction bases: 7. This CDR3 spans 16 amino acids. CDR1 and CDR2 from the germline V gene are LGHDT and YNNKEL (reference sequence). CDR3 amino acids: CASSQDLGLASQTQYF. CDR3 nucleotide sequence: TGTGCCAGCAGCCAAGATCTGGGACTAGCGAGCCAGACCCAGTACTTC.

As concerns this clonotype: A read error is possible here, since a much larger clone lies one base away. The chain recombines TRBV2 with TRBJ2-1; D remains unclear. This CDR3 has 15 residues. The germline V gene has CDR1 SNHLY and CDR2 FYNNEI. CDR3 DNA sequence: TGTGTCAGCAGTGATTCGGCGACCCCCTACAATGAGCAGTTCTTC. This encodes CVSSDSATPYNEQFF.